This passage covers 32 T cell receptor beta chains from one sample sequenced in a study of shared clonotypes between healthy human individuals. Profiling relied on immunoSEQ multiplex PCR, and the TCRdb table lists in-frame clones only, not all of them. The table shows 2,500,000 or so clones, with around 90% occurring only once. The source material was naive CD4+ T cells from PBMCs. The subset was: CD45RA+ positively selected. The origin of the receptors is a man younger than 35 in good health. Some clones in this sample may be carry-over from other donors' samples.

Details on this clone: The same CDR3 can be traced to other DNA sequences in this sample. This rearrangement joins TRBV15 to TRBJ2-1, with D unclear. V dropped 1 base and J dropped 8 bases, with 9 bases sitting between them. This CDR3 region has 13 residues. Germline CDR1 and CDR2: LNHNV and YYDKDF (reference sequence). CDR3 sequence (DNA): TGTGCCACCAGCAGAGTAGGGATTGATGAGCAGTTCTTC. It yields the protein CATSRVGIDEQFF.

J is TRBJ2-7 and V is TRBV15; 8 positions agree with TRBD1. Trimming took 0 bases from V and 3 from J; bases not matched to a gene: 4. CDR1 and CDR2 (germline): LNHNV, YYDKDF (reference sequence). The CDR3 is made up of 15 amino acids. CDR3 sequence (DNA): TGTGCCACCAGCAGAGACCCGACAGGGGACTACGAGCAGTACTTC. Translated, it gives CATSRDPTGDYEQYF.

The genes are TRBV14 and TRBJ2-1; D may match TRBD1 or TRBD2 (5 bases each). V dropped 4 bases and J dropped 4 bases, with 11 bases sitting between them. Per the germline V gene, CDR1 is SGHDN and CDR2 is FVKESK. The CDR3 consists of 14 residues. CDR3 in amino acids: CASSRTGTYNEQFF. The CDR3 DNA follows: TGTGCCAGCAGCCGCACCGGGACGTACAATGAGCAGTTCTTC.

The chain couples TRBV6-6 to TRBJ1-1, with 7 bases lining up with TRBD1. The CDR3 extends over 12 amino acids. Germline V gives CDR1 MNHNY, CDR2 SVGAGI (reference sequence). With V trimmed by 5 bases and J by 5 bases, 2 bases remained unmatched. The CDR3 nucleotides are TGTGCCAGCAGTAAACAGGGGACTGAAGCTTTCTTT. It translates to CASSKQGTEAFF.

Only one count was recorded for this clone. V is TRBV5-5 and J is TRBJ1-1; D unclear. The CDR3 spans 13 residues. Germline loops: CDR1 SGHKS, CDR2 YYEKEE (reference sequence). V was trimmed by 2 bases and J by 1 base, leaving 6 bases between them. The CDR3 bases are TGTGCCAGCAGCTTTTATTCGAACACTGAAGCTTTCTTT. Its protein is CASSFYSNTEAFF.

The rearrangement uses TRBV5-1 and TRBJ2-1, with a possible D match to TRBD1 (5 bases). Germline assignment: CDR1 SGHRS and CDR2 YFSETQ. Trimming stripped 3 bases from V and 2 bases from J, with 9 bases between. The CDR3 spans 14 residues. The DNA for the CDR3 is TGCGCCAGCAGCTCGGACACGACCTACAATGAGCAGTTCTTC. It is translated as CASSSDTTYNEQFF.

As DNA, the CDR3 is TGTGCCAGCAGCCAAGTCTGGGGTCTGAGCGGGGCCAACGTCCTGACTTTC. As protein: CASSQVWGLSGANVLTF. The chain combines TRBV14 with TRBJ2-6; D is unresolved. Trimming left V 1 base short and J 4 bases short, with 14 bases between. From germline, CDR1 is SGHDN and CDR2 FVKESK. This CDR3 has 17 amino acids. The full variable domain, in which reference TRBV14 and TRBJ2-6 provide the parts outside the CDR3, is EAGVTQFPSHSVIEKGQTVTLRCDPISGHDNLYWYRRVMGKEIKFLLHFVKESKQDESGMPNNRFLAERTGGTYSTLKVQPAELEDSGVYFCASSQVWGLSGANVLTFGAGSRLTVL.

The V and J genes are TRBV9 and TRBJ2-7; possibly TRBD2 for D (6 bases). This CDR3 comprises 15 residues. Trimming took off 4 bases at V and 4 bases at J, with 18 bases between the two ends. Per germline, CDR1 SGDLS and CDR2 YYNGEE. In nucleotides, the CDR3 is TGTGCCAGCAGCCTCTCAACCGGGGGAATTTACGAGCAGTACTTC. As protein: CASSLSTGGIYEQYF.

This clone has just one count. The gene calls are TRBV28 and TRBJ1-1, with D tentatively TRBD1 (5 bases). Trimming took 8 bases from V and 5 from J, leaving 18 bases between them. Germline lookup yields CDR1 MDHEN and CDR2 SYDVKM. The CDR3 is made up of 14 amino acids. CDR3 sequence reads: CASLPGVRVTEAFF. CDR3 sequence (DNA): TGTGCCAGCCTACCGGGGGTGAGGGTTACTGAAGCTTTCTTT.

This clone was recorded only once. This chain uses TRBV19 with TRBJ1-4, with D unclear. Germline V gene sequence: CDR1 LNHDA, CDR2 SQIVND (reference sequence). V was pared by 6 bases and J by 2 bases, with 13 bases between. The CDR3 sequence is 15 residues long. The DNA for the CDR3 is TGTGCCAGTAGAGGAACAAGGGCCACTAATGAAAAACTGTTTTTT. Encoded protein: CASRGTRATNEKLFF.

V and J are TRBV5-4 and TRBJ2-7; tentatively, D is TRBD1 (5 bases). The ends were cut back, 4 bases at V and 4 bases at J, with 15 bases in the middle. CDR3 size: 14 residues. Germline CDR1 SGHNT, CDR2 YYREEE (reference sequence). CDR3 residues: CASSDQGFGYEQYF. The DNA for the CDR3 is TGTGCCAGCAGCGATCAGGGATTCGGTTACGAGCAGTACTTC.

The chain links TRBV7-9 to TRBJ2-2, with TRBD2 matching 13 bases. Germline V gene sequence: CDR1 SEHNR, CDR2 FQNEAQ (reference sequence). J was trimmed by 6 bases and V by 5 bases; bases with no gene match: 9. The CDR3 runs to 17 residues. This CDR3 is CASSPQTSGRNPGELFF. Written as DNA, the CDR3 is TGTGCCAGCAGCCCCCAGACTAGCGGGAGGAATCCCGGGGAGCTGTTTTTT.

This chain uses TRBV11-3 with TRBJ2-5; D may be TRBD1 (5 bases). The CDR3 loop spans 13 amino acids. The germline V and J ends were trimmed by 8 bases and 3 bases, with 13 bases remaining between them. Per germline, CDR1 SGHNT and CDR2 YENEEA. This chain's CDR3 is CASRDRNEETQYF. CDR3 bases: TGTGCCAGCCGAGACAGAAACGAAGAGACCCAGTACTTC. Filled out from reference TRBV11-3 and TRBJ2-5, the complete variable domain reads EAGVVQSPRYKIIEKKQPVAFWCNPISGHNTLYWYLQNLGQGPELLIRYENEEAVDDSQLPKDRFSAERLKGVDSTLKIQPAELGDSAVYLCASRDRNEETQYFGPGTRLLVL.

This clone has just one count. The V gene is TRBV9, the J gene TRBJ2-3; unclear D gene. Trimming cost V 2 bases and J 5 bases, with 9 bases left between them. The CDR3 sequence is 13 residues long. Germline V gene sequence: CDR1 SGDLS, CDR2 YYNGEE. CDR3 loop: CASSVSAIDTQYF. Written as DNA, the CDR3 is TGTGCCAGCAGCGTTTCGGCGATAGATACGCAGTATTTT.

V gene TRBV4-1 combines with J gene TRBJ2-7, with TRBD2 matching 9 bases. The germline V gene encodes CDR1 MGHRA and CDR2 YSYEKL. This CDR3 contains 16 residues. Trimming took 0 bases from V and 6 from J; bases not matched to a gene: 9. The CDR3 bases are TGCGCCAGCAGCCAAGATCCAGCGGGAGGTTCCCGCGAGCAGTACTTC. Residues: CASSQDPAGGSREQYF.

J is TRBJ1-6 and V is TRBV6-1, with a possible D match to TRBD1 (6 bases). This CDR3 spans 14 amino acids. Germline V CDR1 and CDR2: MNHNS, SASEGT. V was trimmed by 5 bases and J by 2 bases, leaving 7 bases between them. The CDR3 DNA follows: TGTGCCAGCAGTCGGGACACCTATAATTCACCCCTCCACTTT. It translates to CASSRDTYNSPLHF.

The CDR3 nucleotides are TGCGCCAGCAGTGAGCCCGGTGGGGGCTCCTACAATGAGCAGTTCTTC. The encoded protein is CASSEPGGGSYNEQFF. The rearrangement uses TRBV10-2 and TRBJ2-1, with D perhaps matching TRBD1 or TRBD2 (5 bases each). Trimming pared 2 bases from V and 0 bases from J, leaving 11 bases between. Germline lookup yields CDR1 WSHSY and CDR2 SAAADI. The CDR3 is 16 amino acids.

This clone was detected once. This sample also contains other DNA sequences that code for the same CDR3. The V gene is TRBV7-9, the J gene TRBJ1-3; 7 bases line up with TRBD1. The CDR3 is 15 residues long. The trim removed 5 bases at V and 0 bases at J, leaving 4 bases unmatched. Per germline, CDR1 SEHNR and CDR2 FQNEAQ (reference sequence). This chain's CDR3 is CASSPGQTSGNTIYF. In nucleotides, the CDR3 is TGTGCCAGCAGCCCGGGACAGACCTCTGGAAACACCATATATTTT. Complete variable domain (other parts from reference TRBV7-9 and TRBJ1-3): DTGVSQNPRHKITKRGQNVTFRCDPISEHNRLYWYRQTLGQGPEFLTYFQNEAQLEKSRLLSDRFSAERPKGSFSTLEIQRTEQGDSAMYLCASSPGQTSGNTIYFGEGSWLTVV.

V usage is TRBV19 and J usage is TRBJ2-3, with 7 nucleotides matching TRBD2. The junction had 9 bases not matched to a gene; V was cut back by 7 bases and J by 2 bases. The CDR3 loop spans 15 amino acids. In germline, CDR1 is LNHDA, CDR2 SQIVND (reference sequence). For the CDR3, the DNA is TGTGCCAGTAATCCTAGGGACTACAACACAGATACGCAGTATTTT. Its translation: CASNPRDYNTDTQYF.

The chain employs TRBV6-5 and TRBJ2-7; TRBD1 matches at 10 bases. Germline trimming cut 5 bases from V and 3 bases from J; bases unmatched to any gene: 7. The CDR3 loop spans 15 amino acids. Germline V gene sequence: CDR1 MNHEY, CDR2 SVGAGI. DNA for the CDR3: TGTGCCAGCAGTATCAGACAGGGGGCGGACTACGAGCAGTACTTC. It is translated as CASSIRQGADYEQYF.

The V and J genes are TRBV30 and TRBJ2-1; TRBD2 aligns across 7 bases. The length of the CDR3 is 15 residues. Germline assignment: CDR1 GTSNPN and CDR2 SVGIG (reference sequence). V lost 8 bases to trimming and J lost 4 bases; unmatched junction nucleotides: 14. The CDR3 bases are TGTGCCGGAGGAGGAGGGAGGGCCGGGTACAATGAGCAGTTCTTC. Its translation is CAGGGGRAGYNEQFF. Supplemented by reference TRBV30 and TRBJ2-1, the full variable domain reads SQTIHQWPATLVQPVGSPLSLECTVEGTSNPNLYWYRQAAGRGLQLLFYSVGIGQISSEVPQNLSASRPQDRQFILSSKKLLLSDSGFYLCAGGGGRAGYNEQFFGPGTRLTVL.

This clone has a single count. The chain is built from TRBV27 and TRBJ2-5, with a possible D match to TRBD2 (6 bases). V lost 2 bases, J lost 1 base, and 8 bases lay in between. Per the germline V gene, CDR1 is MNHEY and CDR2 is SMNVEV (reference sequence). The length of the CDR3 is 14 residues. This chain's CDR3 is CASSLRGIQETQYF. CDR3 nucleotide sequence: TGTGCCAGCAGTTTACGGGGGATCCAAGAGACCCAGTACTTC.

This chain links TRBV28 with TRBJ2-2, with TRBD2 matching 14 bases. CDR1 MDHEN and CDR2 SYDVKM come from the germline V gene. The CDR3 covers 15 residues. After removal of 8 bases from V and 7 bases from J, the junction contained 6 bases not matched to a gene. The CDR3 loop reads CASWVGLAGVGELFF. The CDR3 region has the DNA TGTGCCAGCTGGGTGGGACTAGCGGGAGTCGGGGAGCTGTTTTTT.

With respect to this clone: This sample also contains other DNA sequences that code for the same CDR3. This chain uses TRBV6-5 with TRBJ1-2; the D is unclear. The CDR3 totals 13 residues. Trimming stripped 2 bases from V and 2 bases from J, with 6 bases between. Germline lookup yields CDR1 MNHEY and CDR2 SVGAGI. In DNA form, the CDR3 reads TGTGCCAGCAGTTACCGGCCGAACTATGGCTACACCTTC. Translation gives CASSYRPNYGYTF.

The chain combines TRBV28 with TRBJ2-7, with 10 bases identical to TRBD2. The CDR3 spans 16 residues. CDR1 is MDHEN and CDR2 is SYDVKM in the germline V gene. With V trimmed by 5 bases and J by 7 bases, 14 bases remained unmatched. The CDR3 loop reads CASSTISGGPSKEQYF. The CDR3 DNA is TGTGCCAGCAGTACCATTAGCGGGGGGCCTTCAAAGGAGCAGTACTTC.

The chain uses TRBV7-8 and TRBJ2-2; no clear D gene. Germline V gene sequence: CDR1 SGHVS, CDR2 FQNEAQ. The CDR3 has 12 residues. V lost 0 bases and J lost 7, with 3 bases in between. The CDR3 sequence: CASSLAFGELFF. The DNA for the CDR3 is TGTGCCAGCAGCTTAGCGTTCGGGGAGCTGTTTTTT.

This clone was found a few times. This sequence joins TRBV7-9 and TRBJ1-1; D might be TRBD1 (6 bases). V lost 1 base and J lost 9, with 9 bases in between. The CDR3 is 12 amino acids. Germline CDR1 reads SEHNR; CDR2 reads FQNEAQ (reference sequence). CDR3 nucleotide sequence: TGTGCCAGCAGCTTAGACAGGGTCAAAGCTTTCTTT. As protein: CASSLDRVKAFF.

With regard to this clone: Other DNA variants within this sample encode the same CDR3. The J gene is TRBJ2-5, the V gene TRBV7-2, with unresolved D. Looked up from germline, CDR1 is SGHTA and CDR2 is FQGNSA. The CDR3 extends over 13 amino acids. V lost 0 bases, J lost 5 bases, and 7 bases lay in between. Written as DNA, the CDR3 is TGTGCCAGCAGCTTAGCGCCCCGCGAGACCCAGTACTTC. This gives the protein CASSLAPRETQYF.

The rearrangement links TRBV28 to TRBJ2-3; no clear D. This CDR3 has 15 amino acids. Germline V CDR1 and CDR2: MDHEN, SYDVKM. V lost 1 base and J lost 2, with 10 bases in between. The DNA of the CDR3 is TGTGCCAGCAGTTTATTGGCAGGTCTCACAGATACGCAGTATTTT. Amino acids: CASSLLAGLTDTQYF.

The V gene is TRBV27, the J gene TRBJ2-7; TRBD2 matches 8 bases. J lost 0 bases, V lost 8 bases, and 6 bases had no gene match. The CDR3 contains 14 residues. Germline V gene lookup returns CDR1 MNHEY and CDR2 SMNVEV (reference sequence). The CDR3 protein is CASHQAGVSYEQYF. The CDR3 nucleotides are TGTGCCAGCCACCAAGCGGGAGTCTCCTACGAGCAGTACTTC.

The chain is built from TRBV10-3 and TRBJ2-7, with D uncertain. Per the germline V gene, CDR1 is ENHRY and CDR2 is SYGVKD. This CDR3 has 10 amino acids. The V and J ends lost 2 bases and 9 bases respectively, with 5 bases between them. CDR3 in DNA: TGTGCCATCAGTGAGGACTTGCAGTACTTC. Translated, it gives CAISEDLQYF.

V and J are TRBV9 and TRBJ2-7, with D possibly matching TRBD1 (5 bases). Germline V gene data show CDR1 as SGDLS and CDR2 as YYNGEE. The CDR3 has 16 residues. Trimming stripped 2 bases from V and 2 bases from J, with 17 bases between. CDR3 coding DNA: TGTGCCAGCAGCGTCGGAACCGACAGCCGGACCTACGAGCAGTACTTC. Amino acid sequence: CASSVGTDSRTYEQYF.